This entry features one T cell receptor (beta chain) sequence. The data stem from a study of blood T cell repertoires in COVID-19. Libraries were prepared by immunoSEQ multiplex PCR; TCRdb keeps only in-frame clonotypes and omits some of them. The sample records 120,000 to 150,000 clones, around 80% being singletons. The germline V and J ends were trimmed by 0 bases and 0 bases, with 12 bases remaining between them. The CDR3 covers 17 residues. Germline V gives CDR1 SGHTA, CDR2 FQGNSA. This receptor was identified in a man in his fifties or sixties with acute or convalescent COVID-19. V gene TRBV7-2 combines with J gene TRBJ1-5, with D unclear. The material sequenced was peripheral blood. CDR3 in DNA: TGTGCCAGCAGCTTAGCGCGGGCGCCCTTTAGCAATCAGCCCCAGCATTTT. It specifies CASSLARAPFSNQPQHF. The complete variable domain, with remaining parts taken from reference TRBV7-2 and TRBJ1-5, reads GAGVSQSPSNKVTEKGKDVELRCDPISGHTALYWYRQSLGQGLEFLIYFQGNSAPDKSGLPSDRFSAERTGGSVSTLTIQRTQQEDSAVYLCASSLARAPFSNQPQHFGDGTRLSIL.